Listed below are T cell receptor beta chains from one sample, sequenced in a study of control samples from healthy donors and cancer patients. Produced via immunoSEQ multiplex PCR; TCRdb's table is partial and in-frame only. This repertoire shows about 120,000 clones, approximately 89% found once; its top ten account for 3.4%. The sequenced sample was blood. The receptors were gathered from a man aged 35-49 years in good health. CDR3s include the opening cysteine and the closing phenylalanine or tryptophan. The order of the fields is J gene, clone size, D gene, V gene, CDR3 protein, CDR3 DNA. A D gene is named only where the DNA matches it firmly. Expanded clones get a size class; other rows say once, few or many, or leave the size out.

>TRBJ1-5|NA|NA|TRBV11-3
CASSLSGALNQPQHF
TGTGCCAGCAGCTTATCCGGGGCCCTCAATCAGCCCCAGCATTTT
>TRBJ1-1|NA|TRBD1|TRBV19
CASSGGQGLGDGTEAFF
TGTGCCAGTAGTGGCGGACAGGGGCTTGGGGACGGCACTGAAGCTTTCTTT
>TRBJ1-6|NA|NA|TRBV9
CASSVNPNYSPLHF
TGTGCCAGCAGCGTGAACCCTAACTATTCACCCCTCCACTTT
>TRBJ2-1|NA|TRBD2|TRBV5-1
CASSLGLAGRSSYNEQFF
TGCGCCAGCAGCTTGGGACTAGCGGGGAGGAGCTCCTACAATGAGCAGTTCTTC
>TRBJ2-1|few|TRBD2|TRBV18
CASSSTSGNEQFF
TGTGCCAGCTCGAGTACTAGCGGCAATGAGCAGTTCTTC
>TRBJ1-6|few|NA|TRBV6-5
CASALALNSPLHF
TGTGCCAGCGCATTAGCCCTGAATTCACCCCTCCACTTT
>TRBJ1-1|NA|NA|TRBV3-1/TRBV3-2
CASSQVSVRTEAFF
TGTGCCAGCAGCCAAGTGTCGGTTCGGACTGAAGCTTTCTTT
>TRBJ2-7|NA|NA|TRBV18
CASSPLAGTHEQYF
TGTGCCAGCTCACCACTCGCAGGGACCCACGAGCAGTACTTC
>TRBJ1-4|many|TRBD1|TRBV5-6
CASSLQGETNEKLFF
TGTGCCAGCAGCTTACAGGGGGAAACTAATGAAAAACTGTTTTTT
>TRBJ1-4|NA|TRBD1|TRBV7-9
CASSFSGTGDEKLFF
TGTGCCAGCAGCTTTTCCGGGACAGGGGACGAAAAACTGTTTTTT
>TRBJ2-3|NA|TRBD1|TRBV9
CASSGSRDRGFTDTQYF
TGTGCCAGCAGCGGCTCAAGGGACAGGGGGTTCACAGATACGCAGTATTTT